A single sample gave rise to the 13 T cell receptor beta chains below, sequenced in a study of T cell repertoires and Cas9 in healthy adults. Libraries were prepared by immunoSEQ multiplex PCR; TCRdb keeps only in-frame clonotypes and omits some of them. The sample consists of approximately 21,000 clones, roughly 90% of them appearing once. The sequencing sample was made of CD4+ effector T cells (CD127+, CD25-, CD137-, CD154-) from PBMCs; culture status not recorded. These receptors came from a human donor in good health.

This rearrangement joins TRBV6-5 to TRBJ1-5, with a tentative D call TRBD1 (6 bases). This CDR3 comprises 14 residues. The V gene's germline CDR1 is MNHEY and CDR2 SVGAGI. The V gene lost 6 bases and the J gene lost 6 bases, with 15 bases spanning the gap. CDR3 amino acids: CASRKNRAGQPQHF. DNA of the CDR3: TGTGCCAGCAGGAAGAACAGGGCGGGTCAGCCCCAGCATTTT.

The chain employs TRBV2 and TRBJ2-7; possible D gene TRBD2, 6 bases. CDR3 size: 12 residues. From germline, CDR1 is SNHLY and CDR2 FYNNEI. The ends were cut back, 10 bases at V and 4 bases at J, with 14 bases in the middle. The CDR3 protein is CAIKPRGYEQYF. The CDR3 DNA is TGTGCCATAAAGCCTCGGGGGTACGAGCAGTACTTC.

This clone has a single count. The chain uses TRBV7-2 and TRBJ2-5; D gene uncertain. This CDR3 is built from 11 residues. The V gene's germline CDR1 is SGHTA and CDR2 FQGNSA. Trimming removed 5 bases at V and 7 bases at J, with 8 bases between. The CDR3 spells CASSPDMTQYF. Written as DNA, the CDR3 is TGTGCCAGCAGCCCGGATATGACCCAGTACTTC.

The chain joins TRBV6-5 to TRBJ1-6; unclear D gene. CDR3 length: 13 amino acids. The V gene lost 2 bases and the J gene lost 10 bases, with 9 bases spanning the gap. Germline V gene data show CDR1 as MNHEY and CDR2 as SVGAGI. As DNA, the CDR3 is TGTGCCAGCAGTTACGCCCGAGGATCACCCCTCCACTTT. Encoded protein: CASSYARGSPLHF.

The V and J genes are TRBV19 and TRBJ2-3; 12 nucleotides match TRBD2. CDR3 size: 15 residues. Trimming removed 5 bases from V and 4 bases from J; junction bases left unmatched: 4. Germline V CDR1 and CDR2: LNHDA, SQIVND (reference sequence). CDR3 region: CASSATSGGSDTQYF. CDR3 nucleotides: TGTGCCAGTAGTGCTACTAGCGGGGGGTCAGATACGCAGTATTTT.

This chain joins TRBV19 and TRBJ2-3; the match to TRBD2 covers 11 bases. The CDR3 has 16 residues. V dropped 5 bases and J dropped 0; count of bases not matched to a gene: 4. Germline lookup yields CDR1 LNHDA and CDR2 SQIVND (reference sequence). The chain's CDR3 is CASSEASGGSTDTQYF. The CDR3 region has the DNA TGTGCCAGTAGTGAGGCTAGCGGGGGGAGCACAGATACGCAGTATTTT.

The chain has TRBV29-1 and TRBJ1-4; unclear D gene. Germline CDR1 SQVTM, CDR2 ANQGSEA. Trimming stripped 4 bases from V and 5 bases from J, with 14 bases between. CDR3 length: 14 residues. The CDR3 here is CSVVTGGTNEKLFF. In nucleotides, the CDR3 is TGCAGCGTTGTTACGGGAGGAACGAATGAAAAACTGTTTTTT.

The chain couples TRBV19 to TRBJ2-1; 10 nucleotides agree with TRBD1. With 4 bases clipped from V and 5 bases from J, the junction kept 5 bases outside the gene matches. Germline V CDR1 and CDR2: LNHDA, SQIVND (reference sequence). The CDR3 covers 15 residues. The CDR3 here is CASSTGTGVHNEQFF. The CDR3 DNA reads TGTGCCAGTAGTACCGGGACAGGGGTGCACAATGAGCAGTTCTTC.

The genes are TRBV11-2 and TRBJ2-7, with D maybe TRBD1 (6 bases). This CDR3 region has 13 residues. V lost 5 bases and J 9 bases, leaving 17 bases between the germline ends. Germline V gene sequence: CDR1 SGHAT, CDR2 FQNNGV. CDR3 loop: CASSPGTSGGQYF. As DNA, the CDR3 is TGTGCCAGCAGCCCGGGGACATCCGGCGGGCAGTACTTC. The variable domain in full, completed from reference TRBV11-2 and TRBJ2-7, reads EAGVAQSPRYKIIEKRQSVAFWCNPISGHATLYWYQQILGQGPKLLIQFQNNGVVDDSQLPKDRFSAERLKGVDSTLKIQPAKLEDSAVYLCASSPGTSGGQYFGPGTRLTVT.

The chain uses TRBV29-1 and TRBJ1-2, with D possibly being TRBD1 (5 bases). CDR1 is SQVTM, CDR2 ANQGSEA, per germline. The CDR3 totals 12 residues. The V gene lost 3 bases and the J gene lost 7 bases, with 12 bases spanning the gap. This chain's CDR3 is CSVDSAGVGYTF. The CDR3, as DNA: TGCAGCGTTGATTCAGCGGGGGTTGGCTACACCTTC.

This clone turned up a few times. The rearrangement links TRBV11-3 to TRBJ1-2; D unclear. Between the trimmed V and J ends, which lost 2 bases and 5 bases, there was a span of 6 bases. The CDR3 sequence is 12 residues long. Germline loops: CDR1 SGHNT, CDR2 YENEEA. The CDR3 spells CASSLSGYGYTF. The DNA of the CDR3 is TGTGCCAGCAGCTTAAGTGGGTATGGCTACACCTTC.

The chain combines TRBV28 with TRBJ1-5, with 8 bases fitting TRBD1. The germline V gene encodes CDR1 MDHEN and CDR2 SYDVKM. With 5 bases clipped from V and 2 bases from J, the junction kept 11 bases outside the gene matches. The CDR3 spans 17 residues. CDR3: CASSLPQGARGNQPQHF. CDR3 bases: TGTGCCAGCAGTCTACCCCAGGGGGCGAGAGGCAATCAGCCCCAGCATTTT.

This clone was observed a handful of times. The chain joins TRBV2 to TRBJ1-1, with 7 bases identical to TRBD1. The V gene's germline CDR1 is SNHLY and CDR2 FYNNEI. V dropped 5 bases and J dropped 0; count of bases not matched to a gene: 3. There are 14 residues in the CDR3. The CDR3 loop is CASSRDRVNTEAFF. Here the CDR3 DNA reads TGTGCCAGCAGTCGAGACAGGGTGAACACTGAAGCTTTCTTT.